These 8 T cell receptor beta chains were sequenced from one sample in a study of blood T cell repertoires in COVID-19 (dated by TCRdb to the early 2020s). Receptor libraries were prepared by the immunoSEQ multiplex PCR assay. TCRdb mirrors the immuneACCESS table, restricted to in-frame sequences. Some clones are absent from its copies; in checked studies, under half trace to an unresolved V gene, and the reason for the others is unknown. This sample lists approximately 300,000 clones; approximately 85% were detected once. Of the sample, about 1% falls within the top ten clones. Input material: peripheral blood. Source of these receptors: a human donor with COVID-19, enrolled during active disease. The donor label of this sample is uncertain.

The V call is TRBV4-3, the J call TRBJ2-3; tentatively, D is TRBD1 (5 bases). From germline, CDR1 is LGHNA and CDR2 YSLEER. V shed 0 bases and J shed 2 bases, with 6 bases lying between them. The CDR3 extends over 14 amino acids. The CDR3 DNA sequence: TGCGCCAGCAGCCAAGAAGGGGACACAGATACGCAGTATTTT. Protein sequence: CASSQEGDTDTQYF.

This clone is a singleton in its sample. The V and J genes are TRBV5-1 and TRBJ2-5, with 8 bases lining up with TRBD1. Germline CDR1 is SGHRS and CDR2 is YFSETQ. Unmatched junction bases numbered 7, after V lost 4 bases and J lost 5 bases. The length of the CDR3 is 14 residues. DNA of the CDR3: TGCGCCAGCAGCCAGGGGACAGGTGTCGAGACCCAGTACTTC. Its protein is CASSQGTGVETQYF.

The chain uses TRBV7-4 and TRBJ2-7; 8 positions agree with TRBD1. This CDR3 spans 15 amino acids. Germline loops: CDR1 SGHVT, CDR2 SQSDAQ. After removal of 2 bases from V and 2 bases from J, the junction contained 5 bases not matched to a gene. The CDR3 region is CASSLLHRGTYEQYF. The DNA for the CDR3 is TGTGCCAGCAGCTTACTCCACAGGGGGACCTACGAGCAGTACTTC.

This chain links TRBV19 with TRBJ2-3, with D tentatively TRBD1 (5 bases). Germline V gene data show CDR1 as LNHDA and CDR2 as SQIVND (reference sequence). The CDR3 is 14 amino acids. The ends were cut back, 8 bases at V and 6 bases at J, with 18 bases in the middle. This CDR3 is CASRPRGVLDTQYF. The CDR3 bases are TGTGCCAGTCGGCCAAGGGGCGTCCTGGATACGCAGTATTTT. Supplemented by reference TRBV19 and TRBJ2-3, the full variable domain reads DGGITQSPKYLFRKEGQNVTLSCEQNLNHDAMYWYRQDPGQGLRLIYYSQIVNDFQKGDIAEGYSVSREKKESFPLTVTSAQKNPTAFYLCASRPRGVLDTQYFGPGTRLTVL.

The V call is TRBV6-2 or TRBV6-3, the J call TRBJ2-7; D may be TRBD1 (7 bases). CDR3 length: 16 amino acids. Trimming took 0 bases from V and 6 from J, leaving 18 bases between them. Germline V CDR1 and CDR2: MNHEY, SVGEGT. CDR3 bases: TGTGCCAGCAGTTACTCGAGTACGGGGGCAGGGGGCGAGCAGTACTTC. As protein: CASSYSSTGAGGEQYF.

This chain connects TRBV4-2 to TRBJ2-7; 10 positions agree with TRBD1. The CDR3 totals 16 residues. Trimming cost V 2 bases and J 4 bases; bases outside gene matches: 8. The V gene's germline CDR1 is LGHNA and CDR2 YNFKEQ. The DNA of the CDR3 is TGTGCCAGCAGCCAACCCAGGACAGGGGGTCGGTACGAGCAGTACTTC. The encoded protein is CASSQPRTGGRYEQYF.

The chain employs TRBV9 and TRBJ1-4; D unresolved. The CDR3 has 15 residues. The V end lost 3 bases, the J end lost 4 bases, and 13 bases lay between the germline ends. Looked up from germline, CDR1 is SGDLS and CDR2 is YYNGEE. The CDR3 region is CASSDGLSLNEKLFF. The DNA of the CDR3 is TGTGCCAGCAGCGATGGGCTTTCCCTTAATGAAAAACTGTTTTTT.

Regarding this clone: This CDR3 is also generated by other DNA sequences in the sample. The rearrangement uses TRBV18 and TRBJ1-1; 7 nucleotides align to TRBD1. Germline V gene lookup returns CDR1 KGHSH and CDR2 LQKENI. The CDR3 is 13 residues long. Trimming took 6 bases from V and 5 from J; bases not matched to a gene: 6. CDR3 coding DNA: TGTGCCAGCTCGCCATCAGGGGGTACTGAAGCTTTCTTT. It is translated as CASSPSGGTEAFF.